This T cell receptor beta chain was found in a study of T-cell memory formation after mild COVID-19. TCRdb re-derived calls from the 5' RACE reads in MiXCR, one entry per CDR3 protein. Here the sample spans hundreds of thousands of distinct CDR3 sequences, about an eighth being singletons. This clonotype showed up just a few times. Deletions cut 6 bases from V and 1 base from J, with 10 bases between. There are 13 residues in the CDR3. Germline CDR1 is DFQATT and CDR2 is SNEGSKA (reference sequence). The clonotype was recovered from a young man who had mild COVID-19 (a few samples of this study predate the infection). Cell type and time point are not known. The V gene is TRBV20-1, the J gene TRBJ1-5; D is ambiguous. The sample consisted of PBMCs or a T cell subset sorted from them (not recorded which). The CDR3 DNA is TGCAGTGCGAGCCCTGACAGCAATCAGCCCCAGCATTTT. Residues: CSASPDSNQPQHF.